This is a list of T cell receptor beta chains from one sample in a study of cytomegalovirus exposure and HLA in healthy donors. TCRdb's table, derived via immunoSEQ multiplex PCR, lists solely in-frame clones and lacks some. The sample table includes approximately 50,000 clones. Input material: PBMCs. These receptors were collected from a female donor in good health and CMV-seronegative. The CDR3 runs from the conserved cysteine through the conserved F or W. D genes are given only for firm matches.

j_call: TRBJ1-5
d_call: NA
v_call: TRBV29-1
cdr3_aa: CSVGDKDQPQHF
cdr3_nt: TGCAGCGTTGGGGACAAGGATCAGCCCCAGCATTTT

j_call: TRBJ2-1
d_call: NA
v_call: TRBV5-5
cdr3_aa: CASRFTGGEQFF
cdr3_nt: TGTGCCAGCAGATTCACGGGCGGGGAGCAGTTCTTC

j_call: TRBJ1-6
d_call: TRBD1
v_call: TRBV6-1
cdr3_aa: CASRERGQGNSPLHF
cdr3_nt: TGTGCCAGCAGAGAGAGGGGACAGGGTAATTCACCCCTCCACTTT

j_call: TRBJ2-3
d_call: TRBD2
v_call: TRBV29-1
cdr3_aa: CSVVRFGRGATSGSTDTQYF
cdr3_nt: TGCAGCGTTGTCCGGTTTGGAAGGGGAGCGACTAGCGGTAGCACAGATACGCAGTATTTT

j_call: TRBJ2-7
d_call: NA
v_call: TRBV19
cdr3_aa: CASSNLDSTYEQYF
cdr3_nt: TGTGCCAGTAGTAACCTCGACAGTACCTACGAGCAGTACTTC

j_call: TRBJ1-2
d_call: TRBD1
v_call: TRBV6-5
cdr3_aa: CASSPGTGVSYGYTF
cdr3_nt: TGTGCCAGCAGTCCCGGGACAGGGGTTAGCTATGGCTACACCTTC

j_call: TRBJ1-3
d_call: NA
v_call: TRBV4-2
cdr3_aa: CASSSRQAEDTIYF
cdr3_nt: TGTGCCAGCAGCTCACGACAGGCCGAAGACACCATATATTTT

j_call: TRBJ2-3
d_call: NA
v_call: TRBV5-6
cdr3_aa: CASSGPFSSTDTQYF
cdr3_nt: TGTGCCAGCAGCGGGCCGTTTAGTAGCACAGATACGCAGTATTTT

j_call: TRBJ2-5
d_call: NA
v_call: TRBV7-8
cdr3_aa: CASSHARTKETQYF
cdr3_nt: TGTGCCAGCAGCCACGCGAGGACAAAAGAGACCCAGTACTTC

j_call: TRBJ2-7
d_call: TRBD2
v_call: TRBV18
cdr3_aa: CASSPAPASGGYEQYF
cdr3_nt: TGTGCCAGCTCACCCGCCCCGGCTAGCGGGGGGTACGAGCAGTACTTC

j_call: TRBJ1-1
d_call: NA
v_call: TRBV2
cdr3_aa: CASSREEGGTEAFF
cdr3_nt: TGTGCCAGCAGCCGGGAGGAGGGTGGCACTGAAGCTTTCTTT

j_call: TRBJ1-4
d_call: TRBD1
v_call: TRBV5-1
cdr3_aa: CASSRSTGTDEKLFF
cdr3_nt: TGCGCCAGCAGCAGATCGACAGGGACGGATGAAAAACTGTTTTTT

j_call: TRBJ1-1
d_call: TRBD1
v_call: TRBV30
cdr3_aa: CACRDRANTEAFF
cdr3_nt: TGTGCCTGCCGGGACAGAGCGAACACTGAAGCTTTCTTT

j_call: TRBJ1-1
d_call: NA
v_call: TRBV30
cdr3_aa: CAGYFVTGGNTEAFF
cdr3_nt: TGTGCCGGCTACTTCGTTACGGGGGGGAACACTGAAGCTTTCTTT

j_call: TRBJ2-2
d_call: NA
v_call: TRBV7-2
cdr3_aa: CASSPLGQGGFPGELFF
cdr3_nt: TGTGCCAGCAGTCCCTTGGGGCAGGGGGGTTTCCCCGGGGAGCTGTTTTTT

j_call: TRBJ2-7
d_call: NA
v_call: TRBV29-1
cdr3_aa: CSVEDRGPPYEQYF
cdr3_nt: TGCAGCGTTGAAGATCGCGGCCCTCCCTACGAGCAGTACTTC

j_call: TRBJ1-5
d_call: NA
v_call: TRBV6-5
cdr3_aa: CASSSHRERSNQPQHF
cdr3_nt: TGTGCCAGCAGTTCCCACAGGGAAAGGAGCAATCAGCCCCAGCATTTT

j_call: TRBJ2-4
d_call: NA
v_call: TRBV4-3
cdr3_aa: CASSQALGRHIQYF
cdr3_nt: TGCGCCAGCAGCCAAGCATTAGGGAGGCACATTCAGTACTTC

j_call: TRBJ2-3
d_call: TRBD2
v_call: TRBV6-4
cdr3_aa: CASSRAGGSTDTQYF
cdr3_nt: TGTGCCAGCAGCCGAGCGGGGGGTAGTACAGATACGCAGTATTTT

j_call: TRBJ1-2
d_call: NA
v_call: TRBV9
cdr3_aa: CASSAWMGGRHGYTF
cdr3_nt: TGTGCCAGCAGCGCCTGGATGGGGGGTAGGCATGGCTACACCTTC

j_call: TRBJ1-1
d_call: NA
v_call: TRBV29-1
cdr3_aa: CSVEGRGQNTEAFF
cdr3_nt: TGCAGCGTTGAAGGCAGGGGACAGAACACTGAAGCTTTCTTT

j_call: TRBJ1-2
d_call: NA
v_call: TRBV19
cdr3_aa: CASSRLEEDYGYTF
cdr3_nt: TGTGCCAGTAGTCGGTTAGAGGAAGACTATGGCTACACCTTC

j_call: TRBJ2-1
d_call: NA
v_call: TRBV5-1
cdr3_aa: CASSLGLDNEQFF
cdr3_nt: TGCGCCAGCAGCTTGGGACTAGACAATGAGCAGTTCTTC

j_call: TRBJ2-4
d_call: TRBD2
v_call: TRBV5-4
cdr3_aa: CASSRSGRDIQYF
cdr3_nt: TGTGCCAGCAGTCGTAGCGGGAGAGACATTCAGTACTTC

j_call: TRBJ2-1
d_call: NA
v_call: TRBV7-6
cdr3_aa: CASSLGTRQEQFF
cdr3_nt: TGTGCCAGCAGCTTAGGGACTCGACAAGAGCAGTTCTTC

j_call: TRBJ2-7
d_call: TRBD2
v_call: TRBV7-2
cdr3_aa: CASSFTSGSYEQYF
cdr3_nt: TGTGCCAGCAGCTTCACTAGCGGGAGCTACGAGCAGTACTTC

j_call: TRBJ2-1
d_call: TRBD1
v_call: TRBV4-1
cdr3_aa: CASSQIGRGQRDEQFF
cdr3_nt: TGCGCCAGCAGCCAAATCGGAAGGGGGCAACGGGATGAGCAGTTCTTC

j_call: TRBJ2-7
d_call: NA
v_call: TRBV11-3
cdr3_aa: CASREFTGSSYEQYF
cdr3_nt: TGTGCCAGCAGGGAATTTACAGGGAGCTCCTACGAGCAGTACTTC

j_call: TRBJ2-1
d_call: TRBD2
v_call: TRBV4-1
cdr3_aa: CASSHSPPQLAGKYNEQFF
cdr3_nt: TGCGCCAGCAGCCATTCCCCTCCTCAACTAGCGGGGAAATACAATGAGCAGTTCTTC

j_call: TRBJ1-4
d_call: TRBD1
v_call: TRBV28
cdr3_aa: CASSDRGRDEKLFF
cdr3_nt: TGTGCCAGCAGTGACAGGGGGCGCGATGAAAAACTGTTTTTT

j_call: TRBJ2-7
d_call: TRBD2
v_call: TRBV7-2
cdr3_aa: CASSLEWAGAYEQYF
cdr3_nt: TGTGCCAGCAGCTTAGAATGGGCGGGGGCCTACGAGCAGTACTTC

j_call: TRBJ2-5
d_call: NA
v_call: TRBV9
cdr3_aa: CASSVEGGQETQYF
cdr3_nt: TGTGCCAGCAGCGTAGAAGGGGGCCAAGAGACCCAGTACTTC

j_call: TRBJ2-5
d_call: NA
v_call: TRBV6-5
cdr3_aa: CASSSEPRQGSETQYF
cdr3_nt: TGTGCCAGCAGTTCCGAACCAAGGCAGGGTAGCGAGACCCAGTACTTC

j_call: TRBJ2-7
d_call: NA
v_call: TRBV13
cdr3_aa: CASSFVLDSHEQYF
cdr3_nt: TGTGCCAGCAGCTTTGTACTAGACTCCCACGAGCAGTACTTC

j_call: TRBJ2-7
d_call: NA
v_call: TRBV6-5
cdr3_aa: CASSSPGDSSYEQYF
cdr3_nt: TGTGCCAGCAGTTCCCCGGGGGACAGCTCCTACGAGCAGTACTTC

j_call: TRBJ1-1
d_call: NA
v_call: TRBV18
cdr3_aa: CASSPRGGENTEAFF
cdr3_nt: TGTGCCAGCTCACCACGGGGGGGAGAGAACACTGAAGCTTTCTTT

j_call: TRBJ2-5
d_call: NA
v_call: TRBV6-5
cdr3_aa: CASSWRETQYF
cdr3_nt: TGTGCCAGCAGTTGGCGGGAGACCCAGTACTTC